This TCR beta chain originates from a study of cytomegalovirus exposure and HLA in healthy donors. Points from the study as a whole: It has been reported that TCR beta sequences accurately predicted the HLA-A and HLA-B alleles of most subjects. As a later analysis showed, a missense DCLRE1C variant was linked to trimming of TCR beta V- and J-genes.

Primers: 60 Vbeta forward and 13 Jbeta reverse. Some clones are missing from TCRdb's copy, which holds only in-frame ones; the method was immunoSEQ multiplex PCR. The sample has fewer than 250,000 clones, about 74% seen once. The CDR3 is 15 residues long. Germline lookup yields CDR1 SGHAT and CDR2 FQNNGV. V lost 2 bases to trimming and J lost 4 bases, with 9 bases between them. In its sample, this clone was seen a few times. Its target is not known. Healthy donors of bone marrow made up the group. Sequences were obtained from PBMCs. The clonotype comes from a woman aged 30 to 39 in good health and CMV-seronegative. The V and J genes are TRBV11-2 and TRBJ2-6; D gene uncertain. The CDR3 loop is CASSLTVSGANVLTF. DNA of the CDR3: TGTGCCAGCAGCTTAACAGTCTCCGGGGCCAACGTCCTGACTTTC.